This TCR beta chain was captured by sequencing in a study of T cells in Graves' hyperthyroidism and ophthalmopathy. V shed 8 bases and J 4 bases; nucleotides not matched to a gene: 6. This CDR3 has 14 amino acids. The germline gives CDR1 SGHAT, CDR2 FQDESV (reference sequence). Study-level results: Through a model of 13 V-J features, ophthalmopathy was separated from stable hyperthyroidism.

Amplified TCR beta CDR3 regions came from RNA transcripts. Carried out on the TCR CDR3, a first-round RT-PCR used the HTBI primer set. A single record per CDR3 protein comes from TCRdb applying MiXCR to the multiplex PCR reads. The sample lists around 300,000 distinct CDR3 sequences; approximately 23% were seen once. Turning to this clonotype: Its matching antigen is unknown.

The material sequenced was blood. The receptor comes from a man aged 25 to 40 with Graves' ophthalmopathy. The chain has TRBV11-1 and TRBJ2-1, with 9 nucleotides matching TRBD2. This CDR3 is CASEGSGSYNEQFF. The CDR3 region has the DNA TGTGCCAGCGAGGGTAGCGGGAGTTACAATGAGCAGTTCTTC.